The 15 T cell receptor beta chains given below trace back to one sample, sequenced in a study of post-analysis software for immune sequencing data. Their antigens are not known. Researchers reported that TCR beta cDNA libraries carried unique molecular identifiers. MiXCR was run by TCRdb on the PCR reads, yielding one entry per CDR3 protein. The profile shows fewer than 550,000 distinct CDR3 sequences, around 36% of them singletons. The study, taken as a whole, reports: Elevated frequency relative to controls characterized four or five TRBV segments in patients, TRBV5-6, TRBV5-1 and TRBV20-1 among them.

Sequencing used blood. These receptors were obtained from a girl aged 2-17 years with multiple sclerosis.

CDR3 loop: CASSTTGTGENEQYF. The CDR3 DNA follows: TGCGCCAGCAGCACCACCGGGACAGGGGAAAACGAGCAGTACTTC. V gene TRBV5-1 combines with J gene TRBJ2-7, with 10 nucleotides matching TRBD1. The CDR3 has 15 amino acids. With V trimmed by 4 bases and J by 5 bases, 9 bases remained unmatched. CDR1 is SGHRS and CDR2 is YFSETQ in the germline V gene.

The rearrangement uses TRBV7-2 and TRBJ2-5, with 9 bases matching TRBD2. The length of the CDR3 is 17 residues. V lost 5 bases, J lost 6 bases, and 16 bases stayed unmatched. Germline loops: CDR1 SGHTA, CDR2 FQGNSA. The CDR3 region has the DNA TGTGCCAGCAGCCCGGACCTCTCGACTAGCGGATGGCAGACCCAGTACTTC. Amino acid sequence: CASSPDLSTSGWQTQYF.

The chain couples TRBV7-9 to TRBJ1-2, with 7 bases fitting TRBD1. The germline CDR1 and CDR2 sequences are SEHNR and FQNEAQ (reference sequence). The V gene end was trimmed by 2 bases and the J gene end by 4 bases; junction bases not matched to a gene: 4. CDR3 length: 14 amino acids. The CDR3 region is CASSLQGGSYGYTF. DNA of the CDR3: TGTGCCAGCAGCTTACAGGGGGGGAGCTATGGCTACACCTTC.

The chain couples TRBV6-6 to TRBJ1-1; 7 bases agree with TRBD1. Per the germline V gene, CDR1 is MNHNY and CDR2 is SVGAGI (reference sequence). The CDR3 spans 16 residues. V lost 6 bases to trimming and J lost 0 bases; unmatched junction nucleotides: 10. CDR3 DNA: TGTGCCAGCAGCTCCAGGGGACAGACCTTGAACACTGAAGCTTTCTTT. It encodes CASSSRGQTLNTEAFF.

This chain uses TRBV24-1 with TRBJ2-7; D is possibly TRBD1 (5 bases). Trimming cost V 3 bases and J 3 bases, with 8 bases left between them. This CDR3 has 13 amino acids. Germline-derived CDR1 and CDR2 are KGHDR and SFDVKD. The CDR3 DNA reads as TGTGCCACCAGTGATGCAGGGAACTACGAGCAGTACTTC. This sequence encodes CATSDAGNYEQYF.

The sample holds a few counts of this clonotype. The chain carries TRBV6-5 and TRBJ2-5; 7 bases fit TRBD2. This CDR3 has 17 amino acids. Per germline, CDR1 MNHEY and CDR2 SVGAGI. V lost 0 bases, J lost 1 base, and 8 bases stayed unmatched. CDR3 sequence: CASSYSWGGDFQETQYF. The CDR3 region has the DNA TGTGCCAGCAGTTACTCGTGGGGGGGGGACTTCCAAGAGACCCAGTACTTC.

The chain carries TRBV25-1 and TRBJ1-6, with D possibly matching TRBD1 (6 bases). CDR1 and CDR2 (germline): MGHDK, SYGVNS. V lost 2 bases, J lost 7 bases, and 18 bases lay in between. This CDR3 has 17 amino acids. CDR3 residues: CASSERGRGVDNSPLHF. For the CDR3, the DNA is TGTGCCAGCAGTGAACGGGGCAGGGGCGTGGACAATTCACCCCTCCACTTT.

The V gene is TRBV7-9, the J gene TRBJ2-4; 7 bases are shared with TRBD1. CDR3 length: 14 residues. Germline V gene data show CDR1 as SEHNR and CDR2 as FQNEAQ (reference sequence). The ends lost 5 bases at V and 7 bases at J; junction bases unmatched: 8. CDR3 loop: CASSPGTVTNIQYF. For the CDR3, the DNA is TGTGCCAGCAGCCCAGGGACAGTCACGAACATTCAGTACTTC.

CDR3 protein: CAISETSPRQVYSYEQYF. The CDR3 DNA reads as TGTGCCATCAGTGAGACATCACCAAGACAGGTCTACTCCTACGAGCAGTACTTC. The V and J genes are TRBV10-3 and TRBJ2-7; maybe TRBD1 (6 bases). Trimming removed 2 bases from V and 0 bases from J, with 20 bases in between. CDR3 size: 18 residues. Germline values: CDR1 ENHRY, CDR2 SYGVKD.

With regard to this clonotype: Sequence at one end of the junction differs from germline and may be a read error. The genes are TRBV11-2 and TRBJ2-5; D is undetermined. The CDR3 has 11 residues. CDR1 and CDR2 from the germline V gene are SGHAT and FQNNGV. CDR3 DNA: TGTACCAGCATCCACCCGGAGACCCAGTACTTC. Encoded protein: CTSIHPETQYF.

This chain joins TRBV20-1 and TRBJ2-3, with TRBD2 matching 9 bases. The J segment lost 2 bases and the V segment lost 5 bases, leaving 8 bases of the junction unmatched. The CDR3 loop spans 15 amino acids. Germline V gives CDR1 DFQATT, CDR2 SNEGSKA (reference sequence). The CDR3 DNA reads TGCAGTGCTGAGACCGGGACTAGCCTCACAGATACGCAGTATTTT. Protein product: CSAETGTSLTDTQYF.

The chain links TRBV20-1 to TRBJ1-5; D ambiguous. The CDR3 has 14 amino acids. The germline V gene has CDR1 DFQATT and CDR2 SNEGSKA (reference sequence). Trimming pared 0 bases from V and 8 bases from J, leaving 14 bases between. CDR3 bases: TGCAGTGCTAGAGATTACCGGGTGTCGGAGCCCCAGCATTTT. This gives the protein CSARDYRVSEPQHF.

The V gene is TRBV7-9, the J gene TRBJ2-5, with 7 bases that match TRBD1. The germline gives CDR1 SEHNR, CDR2 FQNEAQ (reference sequence). V lost 7 bases and J lost 4; bases outside the gene matches: 9. CDR3 length equals 14 residues. This CDR3 is CASTQATGLETQYF. The DNA of the CDR3 is TGTGCCAGCACCCAAGCGACAGGGTTAGAGACCCAGTACTTC.

This clonotype was counted at least ten times. The rearrangement links TRBV5-6 to TRBJ1-2; D remains unclear. The V gene lost 4 bases and the J gene lost 1 base, with 5 bases spanning the gap. Germline V lookup: CDR1 SGHDT, CDR2 YYEEEE. This CDR3 is built from 12 residues. In DNA, the CDR3 is TGTGCCAGCAGCGAAGATAACTATGGCTACACCTTC. Encoded protein: CASSEDNYGYTF.

This clonotype came up a few times. The chain combines TRBV10-3 with TRBJ2-3; D is possibly TRBD1 (5 bases). This CDR3 spans 14 amino acids. V lost 5 bases and J lost 2, with 11 bases in between. Germline V gene data show CDR1 as ENHRY and CDR2 as SYGVKD. CDR3 coding DNA: TGTGCCATCAGTCTGGCAGGGCTCACAGATACGCAGTATTTT. Translation gives CAISLAGLTDTQYF.